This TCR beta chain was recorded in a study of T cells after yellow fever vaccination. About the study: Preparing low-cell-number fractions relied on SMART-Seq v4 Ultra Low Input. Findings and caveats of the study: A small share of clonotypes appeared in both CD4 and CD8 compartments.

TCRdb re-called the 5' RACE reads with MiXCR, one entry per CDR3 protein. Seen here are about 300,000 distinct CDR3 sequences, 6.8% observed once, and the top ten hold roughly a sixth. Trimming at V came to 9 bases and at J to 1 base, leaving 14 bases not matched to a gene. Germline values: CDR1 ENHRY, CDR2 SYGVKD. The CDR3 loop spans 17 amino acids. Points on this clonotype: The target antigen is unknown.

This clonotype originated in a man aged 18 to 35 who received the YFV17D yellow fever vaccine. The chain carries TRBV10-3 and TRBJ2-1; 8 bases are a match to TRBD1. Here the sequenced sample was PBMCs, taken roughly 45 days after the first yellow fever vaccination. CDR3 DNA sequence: TGTGCCATTTCCGGGACAGGAGAATCTGGGTCCTACAATGAGCAGTTCTTC. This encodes CAISGTGESGSYNEQFF.